These 15 T cell receptor beta chains were all obtained from the same sample, sequenced in a study of sequential checkpoint blockade in melanoma. TCRdb's table, derived via immunoSEQ multiplex PCR, lists solely in-frame clones and lacks some. The repertoire includes about 27,000 clones, 70% to 80% of them detected once, and roughly a fifth sits in the top ten. Treatment here: randomized to nivolumab then ipilimumab (arm A) or the reverse (arm B). This sample comprised CD8+ T cells sorted from blood (inferred from file names), obtained from a patient given nivolumab and ipilimumab in sequence. These receptors came from a human donor with melanoma.

The CDR3 DNA reads TGTGCCAGCAGTCCTACAGGGGAGGTGACGCAGTATTTT. It is translated as CASSPTGEVTQYF. The chain couples TRBV27 to TRBJ2-3; weak D call: TRBD1 (7 bases). There are 13 residues in the CDR3. Trimming stripped 5 bases from V and 9 bases from J, with 15 bases between. Germline lookup yields CDR1 MNHEY and CDR2 SMNVEV (reference sequence).

The chain links TRBV5-4 to TRBJ1-4; D may be TRBD1 (5 bases). With 4 bases removed from V and 3 bases from J, the gap between germline ends came to 13 bases. The CDR3 contains 15 residues. Germline V CDR1 and CDR2: SGHNT, YYREEE (reference sequence). The CDR3 sequence: CASSDLRDSNEKLFF. Here the CDR3 DNA reads TGTGCCAGCAGCGACCTCCGGGACTCTAATGAAAAACTGTTTTTT.

This chain uses TRBV13 with TRBJ1-4; D is perhaps TRBD1 (5 bases). This CDR3 has 13 residues. Germline lookup yields CDR1 PRHDT and CDR2 FYEKMQ (reference sequence). Between the trimmed V and J ends, which lost 5 bases and 6 bases, there was a span of 10 bases. CDR3 in amino acids: CASSPSGDEKLFF. The CDR3 nucleotides are TGTGCCAGCAGCCCATCGGGGGATGAAAAACTGTTTTTT.

The rearrangement uses TRBV27 and TRBJ2-5, with a weak D call TRBD2 (6 bases). The end of the DNA aligns better with TRBJ2-7, so the J call may be wrong. The length of the CDR3 is 13 residues. The V gene's germline CDR1 is MNHEY and CDR2 SMNVEV (reference sequence). CDR3 DNA: TGTGCCAGCAGTTTTACTAGCCTGGGCGAGCAGTACTTC. This translates into CASSFTSLGEQYF.

The rearrangement uses TRBV5-4 and TRBJ1-2; D perhaps matches TRBD1 (5 bases). Per germline, CDR1 SGHNT and CDR2 YYREEE (reference sequence). V was trimmed by 2 bases and J by 4 bases, leaving 15 bases between them. The CDR3 has 15 amino acids. The CDR3 is CASSFWGGAVYGYTF. In DNA, the CDR3 is TGTGCCAGCAGCTTCTGGGGCGGGGCGGTCTATGGCTACACCTTC. The entire variable domain, with the rest obtained from reference TRBV5-4 and TRBJ1-2, is as follows: ETGVTQSPTHLIKTRGQQVTLRCSSQSGHNTVSWYQQALGQGPQFIFQYYREEENGRGNFPPRFSGLQFPNYSSELNVNALELDDSALYLCASSFWGGAVYGYTFGSGTRLTVV.

The rearrangement links TRBV6-5 to TRBJ1-1, with 9 nucleotides matching TRBD1. CDR1 and CDR2 (germline): MNHEY, SVGAGI. The CDR3 covers 13 residues. The ends lost 0 bases at V and 11 bases at J; junction bases unmatched: 4. The CDR3 nucleotides are TGTGCCAGCAGTTACTCGACAGGGGGGAAGGCTTTCTTT. Amino acid sequence: CASSYSTGGKAFF.

The rearrangement joins TRBV5-4 to TRBJ2-7, with D unclear. The V end lost 2 bases, the J end lost 5 bases, and 8 bases lay between the germline ends. This CDR3 has 12 amino acids. Germline V lookup: CDR1 SGHNT, CDR2 YYREEE (reference sequence). CDR3 DNA: TGTGCCAGCAGCTTTTTACAGAACGAGCAGTACTTC. Protein sequence: CASSFLQNEQYF.

The chain recombines TRBV6-5 with TRBJ2-2; TRBD2 is a possible D gene (6 bases). Germline lookup yields CDR1 MNHEY and CDR2 SVGAGI. Trimming left V 6 bases short and J 0 bases short, with 11 bases between. The CDR3 sequence is 15 residues long. CDR3 amino acids: CASSFWGANTGELFF. CDR3 bases: TGTGCCAGCAGCTTCTGGGGGGCGAACACCGGGGAGCTGTTTTTT.

The chain employs TRBV28 and TRBJ2-2; D uncertain. Trimming removed 3 bases at V and 4 bases at J, with 3 bases between. Looked up from germline, CDR1 is MDHEN and CDR2 is SYDVKM. The CDR3 runs to 12 residues. The CDR3: CASSLSTGELFF. The CDR3 DNA reads as TGTGCCAGCAGTTTGAGCACCGGGGAGCTGTTTTTT.

J is TRBJ1-1 and V is TRBV7-9; possibly TRBD1 for D (5 bases). CDR3 length: 11 amino acids. Deletions cut 2 bases from V and 13 bases from J, with 11 bases between. Germline-derived CDR1 and CDR2 are SEHNR and FQNEAQ (reference sequence). CDR3 nucleotide sequence: TGTGCCAGCAGCTTATCTGGGGGGGATTTCTTT. Encoded protein: CASSLSGGDFF.

This clone has only one observation. The chain carries TRBV27 and TRBJ1-2; 8 positions match TRBD1. The length of the CDR3 is 13 residues. With 7 bases clipped from V and 3 bases from J, the junction kept 4 bases outside the gene matches. Germline V gene data show CDR1 as MNHEY and CDR2 as SMNVEV (reference sequence). The CDR3, as DNA: TGTGCCAGCACAGGGACAGGAGACTATGGCTACACCTTC. Its translation is CASTGTGDYGYTF.

The chain uses TRBV4-1 and TRBJ2-3; D is uncertain. Germline-derived CDR1 and CDR2 are MGHRA and YSYEKL. This CDR3 comprises 14 residues. Trimming removed 4 bases at V and 3 bases at J, with 11 bases between. This chain's CDR3 is CASSPSSGTDTQYF. CDR3 in DNA: TGCGCCAGCAGCCCCTCCTCCGGTACAGATACGCAGTATTTT.

CDR3 protein: CASSLVSEYGYTF. DNA of the CDR3: TGTGCCAGCAGCTTAGTATCGGAGTATGGCTACACCTTC. V gene TRBV7-9 combines with J gene TRBJ1-2; unclear D gene. V was pared by 1 base and J by 5 bases, with 8 bases between. From germline, CDR1 is SEHNR and CDR2 FQNEAQ (reference sequence). The CDR3 length is 13 residues.

J is TRBJ2-3 and V is TRBV5-1; D uncertain. Trimming took 2 bases from V and 1 from J, leaving 11 bases between them. Germline values: CDR1 SGHRS, CDR2 YFSETQ. The CDR3 sequence is 15 residues long. CDR3 nucleotide sequence: TGCGCCAGCAGCTTTAGTCCCTCACGCACAGATACGCAGTATTTT. Translation: CASSFSPSRTDTQYF.

The genes are TRBV9 and TRBJ2-2; possible D gene TRBD1, 6 bases. V gave up 0 bases and J gave up 6 bases, with 12 bases separating them. Per germline, CDR1 SGDLS and CDR2 YYNGEE. The CDR3 consists of 15 residues. CDR3 sequence (DNA): TGTGCCAGCAGCGTAGAAGCAGGGGTGGCCGGGGAGCTGTTTTTT. Residues: CASSVEAGVAGELFF.